This TCR beta chain came from a study of T cell changes during pregnancy in multiple sclerosis. The assay was immunoSEQ multiplex PCR, and TCRdb's table has in-frame clones only and misses some. Of tens of thousands of clones in the sample, roughly 89% are singletons; the top ten hold approximately 5%. Germline V gene sequence: CDR1 GTSNPN, CDR2 SVGIG (reference sequence). V gave up 0 bases and J gave up 5 bases, with 11 bases separating them. The CDR3 loop spans 15 amino acids. This chain links TRBV30 with TRBJ1-6; D not resolved. This TCR derives from a human donor whose cells served as feeder cells for cultures in a pregnancy study. Sequenced material: peripheral blood from another person, used as feeder cells. CDR3 sequence reads: CAWSVRPRNNSPLHF. CDR3 in DNA: TGTGCCTGGAGTGTACGTCCAAGGAATAATTCACCCCTCCACTTT.